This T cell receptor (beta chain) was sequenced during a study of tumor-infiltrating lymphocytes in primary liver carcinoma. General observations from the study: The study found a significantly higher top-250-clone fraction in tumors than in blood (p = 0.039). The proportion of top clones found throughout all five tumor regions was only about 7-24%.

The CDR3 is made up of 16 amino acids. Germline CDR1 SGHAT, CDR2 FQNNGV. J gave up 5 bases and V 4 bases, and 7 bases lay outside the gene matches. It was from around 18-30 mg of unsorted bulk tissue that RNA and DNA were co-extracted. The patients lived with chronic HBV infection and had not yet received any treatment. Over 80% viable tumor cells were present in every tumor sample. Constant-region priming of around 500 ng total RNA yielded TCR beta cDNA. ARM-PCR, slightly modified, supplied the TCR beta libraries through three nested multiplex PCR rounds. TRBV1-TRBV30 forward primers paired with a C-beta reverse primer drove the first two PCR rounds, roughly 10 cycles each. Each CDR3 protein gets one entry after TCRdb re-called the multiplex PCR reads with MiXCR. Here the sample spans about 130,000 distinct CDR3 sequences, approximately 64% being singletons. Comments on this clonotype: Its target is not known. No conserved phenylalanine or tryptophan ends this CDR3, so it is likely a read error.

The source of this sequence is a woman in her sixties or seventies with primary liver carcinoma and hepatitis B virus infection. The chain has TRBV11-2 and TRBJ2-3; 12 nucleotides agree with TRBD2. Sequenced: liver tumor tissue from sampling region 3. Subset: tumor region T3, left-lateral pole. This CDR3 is CASSSGLAGHIDTQYY. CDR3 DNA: TGTGCCAGCAGCTCTGGACTAGCGGGGCACATAGATACGCAGTATTAT.